The 31 T cell receptor beta chains below come from one sample, sequenced in a study of beta chain features in type 1 diabetes. Study-wide results and limits: The study found moderately but significantly shorter TCRB CDR3s in all four CD4+ subsets of Type 1 diabetes patients.

These receptors' antigens are unknown. All of the isolated RNA was reverse transcribed, so expressed TCRB transcripts were sequenced. Produced via immunoSEQ multiplex PCR; TCRdb's table is partial and in-frame only. Here the sample spans about 370,000 clones, about 10% being singletons. Material: central memory CD4+ T cells from blood. The receptors come from a man younger than 45 with type 1 diabetes.

The chain joins TRBV2 to TRBJ1-5, with TRBD1 matching over 9 bases. The CDR3 has 14 amino acids. The V gene's germline CDR1 is SNHLY and CDR2 FYNNEI. J was trimmed by 5 bases and V by 6 bases; bases with no gene match: 5. The CDR3: CASRGTGSDQPQHF. CDR3 sequence (DNA): TGTGCCAGCAGAGGGACAGGGTCGGATCAGCCCCAGCATTTT.

The V and J genes are TRBV6-5 and TRBJ1-5; 8 bases are a match to TRBD1. Trimming cost V 5 bases and J 5 bases; bases outside gene matches: 2. This CDR3 is 13 amino acids long. Germline V lookup: CDR1 MNHEY, CDR2 SVGAGI. CDR3 DNA sequence: TGTGCCAGCAGTAGACAGGGGTATCAGCCCCAGCATTTT. As protein: CASSRQGYQPQHF.

This clone was seen more than once but under ten times. The CDR3 DNA reads TGCGCCAGCAGCTTGAACTCGGGACAGGCCTACGAGCAGTACTTC. The encoded protein is CASSLNSGQAYEQYF. The rearrangement joins TRBV5-1 to TRBJ2-7; 8 bases align to TRBD1. This CDR3 spans 15 amino acids. V shed 1 base and J 2 bases; nucleotides not matched to a gene: 5. Germline CDR1 is SGHRS and CDR2 is YFSETQ.

About this clone itself: It is unclear where the CDR3 begins or ends on the DNA, so no DNA is shown, and the CDR3 is as TCRdb lists it. The chain uses TRBV18 and TRBJ2-7; TRBD1, the table's D call, was not compared with the DNA. Germline V gene data show CDR1 as KGHSH and CDR2 as LQKENI. The CDR3 region is 17 residues in length, termini included. The CDR3 here is CASSPPGQVGAGSSRYF.

The rearrangement joins TRBV6-6 to TRBJ1-1; no reliable D call. The CDR3 extends over 13 amino acids. Trimming stripped 3 bases from V and 4 bases from J, with 9 bases between. Germline CDR1 is MNHNY and CDR2 is SVGAGI (reference sequence). For the CDR3, the DNA is TGTGCCAGCAGTTATAAGCCCGGCACTGAAGCTTTCTTT. As protein: CASSYKPGTEAFF.

V usage is TRBV28 and J usage is TRBJ2-1; a possible D gene is TRBD1 (5 bases). Looked up from germline, CDR1 is MDHEN and CDR2 is SYDVKM. The V and J ends lost 5 bases and 5 bases respectively, with 10 bases between them. This CDR3 has 13 amino acids. This CDR3 reads CASSDDSDNEQFF. DNA of the CDR3: TGTGCCAGCAGTGACGACAGCGACAATGAGCAGTTCTTC. The variable domain in full, with the rest retrieved from reference TRBV28 and TRBJ2-1, is DVKVTQSSRYLVKRTGEKVFLECVQDMDHENMFWYRQDPGLGLRLIYFSYDVKMKEKGDIPEGYSVSREKKERFSLILESASTNQTSMYLCASSDDSDNEQFFGPGTRLTVL.

The genes are TRBV6-5 and TRBJ1-5; weak D call: TRBD1 (5 bases). With 5 bases removed from V and 11 bases from J, the gap between germline ends came to 13 bases. This CDR3 contains 12 residues. In germline, CDR1 is MNHEY, CDR2 SVGAGI. The CDR3 here is CASSEGGVTQHF. The CDR3 DNA reads as TGTGCCAGCAGTGAAGGAGGGGTGACCCAGCATTTT.

V and J are TRBV27 and TRBJ1-2; no definite D call. CDR1 is MNHEY, CDR2 SMNVEV, per germline (reference sequence). This CDR3 contains 14 residues. V was trimmed by 0 bases and J by 2 bases, leaving 7 bases between them. The CDR3 DNA reads as TGTGCCAGCAGTTTATCCTTCAAGAACTATGGCTACACCTTC. It encodes CASSLSFKNYGYTF.

V and J are TRBV5-5 and TRBJ2-7; 9 bases match TRBD1. Germline V lookup: CDR1 SGHKS, CDR2 YYEKEE (reference sequence). The ends lost 1 base at V and 0 bases at J; junction bases unmatched: 2. The CDR3 length is 15 residues. Here the CDR3 reads CASSLRTGVSYEQYF. As DNA, the CDR3 is TGTGCCAGCAGCTTGAGGACAGGGGTCTCCTACGAGCAGTACTTC.

This chain connects TRBV7-9 to TRBJ1-2; D unresolved. CDR3 length: 13 residues. The V end lost 1 base, the J end lost 4 bases, and 7 bases lay between the germline ends. Germline V gene lookup returns CDR1 SEHNR and CDR2 FQNEAQ (reference sequence). The CDR3 loop is CASSLEQLYGYTF. CDR3 bases: TGTGCCAGCAGCTTAGAACAGCTCTATGGCTACACCTTC. The variable domain in full, completed from reference TRBV7-9 and TRBJ1-2, reads DTGVSQNPRHKITKRGQNVTFRCDPISEHNRLYWYRQTLGQGPEFLTYFQNEAQLEKSRLLSDRFSAERPKGSFSTLEIQRTEQGDSAMYLCASSLEQLYGYTFGSGTRLTVV.

J is TRBJ1-4 and V is TRBV2, with no clear D. The V gene lost 4 bases and the J gene lost 7 bases, with 13 bases spanning the gap. CDR3 length: 14 amino acids. Germline V gene sequence: CDR1 SNHLY, CDR2 FYNNEI. DNA for the CDR3: TGTGCCAGCAGTGTACCGACAATCTCTGAAAAACTGTTTTTT. Protein product: CASSVPTISEKLFF.

This clone was picked up many times. The chain links TRBV19 to TRBJ2-7, with no clear D. The CDR3 extends over 13 amino acids. Trimming removed 9 bases at V and 3 bases at J, with 15 bases between. The germline V gene has CDR1 LNHDA and CDR2 SQIVND (reference sequence). In DNA, the CDR3 is TGTGCCAGCTCGGCGGAACGCTACTACGAGCAGTACTTC. It codes for CASSAERYYEQYF.

This clone has a handful of counts. J is TRBJ2-2 and V is TRBV2; unclear D gene. Germline V CDR1 and CDR2: SNHLY, FYNNEI. Trimming left V 5 bases short and J 4 bases short, with 8 bases between. The CDR3 runs to 13 residues. This CDR3 is CASSYIATGELFF. The CDR3 nucleotides read TGTGCCAGCAGTTACATAGCCACCGGGGAGCTGTTTTTT.

The chain links TRBV18 to TRBJ1-2; perhaps TRBD1 as D (6 bases). Per the germline V gene, CDR1 is KGHSH and CDR2 is LQKENI. This CDR3 has 13 amino acids. V dropped 3 bases and J dropped 4 bases, with 9 bases sitting between them. CDR3 residues: CASSPSDSYGYTF. In DNA form, the CDR3 reads TGTGCCAGCTCACCTTCGGACAGCTATGGCTACACCTTC.

The chain recombines TRBV6-5 with TRBJ2-1; D perhaps matches TRBD2 (6 bases). Trimming cost V 6 bases and J 0 bases, with 12 bases left between them. This CDR3 region has 15 residues. Germline CDR1 MNHEY, CDR2 SVGAGI. CDR3 loop: CASSLMTSSYNEQFF. Here the CDR3 DNA reads TGTGCCAGCAGCCTCATGACTAGCTCCTACAATGAGCAGTTCTTC.

This clone has ten or more counts. J is TRBJ1-5 and V is TRBV6-6; 7 bases fit TRBD1. The CDR3 totals 14 residues. CDR1 is MNHNY, CDR2 SVGAGI, per germline (reference sequence). The DNA of the CDR3 is TGTGCAACCGCAGGGGGTGGTAGCAATCAGCCCCAGCATTTT. This translates into CATAGGGSNQPQHF.

As concerns this clone: At one boundary the junction diverges from the germline segment, which might be a read error. The chain employs TRBV5-4 and TRBJ2-7; TRBD1 matches 12 bases. The germline V gene encodes CDR1 SGHNT and CDR2 YYREEE (reference sequence). This CDR3 has 16 residues. The CDR3 nucleotides are TGCGCCAGCAGCCAACTCGCGGGACAGGGGGCCCACGAGCAGTACTTC. Protein product: CASSQLAGQGAHEQYF.

This rearrangement joins TRBV11-2 to TRBJ2-5; 8 nucleotides agree with TRBD1. The J call is in doubt because the DNA end fits TRBJ2-7 better. The CDR3 runs to 15 residues. Germline loops: CDR1 SGHAT, CDR2 FQNNGV. CDR3 sequence reads: CASSLNGQGAYEQYF. The CDR3 bases are TGTGCCAGCAGCTTAAACGGACAGGGTGCCTACGAGCAGTACTTC.

This rearrangement joins TRBV5-4 to TRBJ1-2; 7 nucleotides agree with TRBD1. The CDR3 is 13 residues long. The junction had 5 bases not matched to a gene; V was cut back by 5 bases and J by 4 bases. Germline lookup yields CDR1 SGHNT and CDR2 YYREEE (reference sequence). CDR3 in amino acids: CASRRDSVYGYTF. CDR3 coding DNA: TGTGCCAGCAGACGGGACAGCGTCTATGGCTACACCTTC.

This clone was counted many times. V is TRBV27 and J is TRBJ1-4; 11 bases map to TRBD1. The CDR3 consists of 15 residues. Germline CDR1 MNHEY, CDR2 SMNVEV (reference sequence). V shed 1 base, J shed 6 bases, and the junction held 1 base outside the gene matches. The CDR3 protein is CASSLWTGGDEKLFF. CDR3 nucleotides: TGTGCCAGCAGTTTATGGACAGGGGGCGATGAAAAACTGTTTTTT.

Of note for this clone: This sample includes further DNA sequences coding for the same CDR3. This chain links TRBV5-1 with TRBJ1-4; maybe TRBD1 (6 bases). V lost 0 bases and J lost 1, with 7 bases in between. The length of the CDR3 is 15 residues. Germline V gene lookup returns CDR1 SGHRS and CDR2 YFSETQ. CDR3 sequence reads: CASSLVGGTNEKLFF. The CDR3 DNA reads TGCGCCAGCAGCTTGGTAGGGGGAACTAATGAAAAACTGTTTTTT. The entire variable domain, with the rest obtained from reference TRBV5-1 and TRBJ1-4, is as follows: KAGVTQTPRYLIKTRGQQVTLSCSPISGHRSVSWYQQTPGQGLQFLFEYFSETQRNKGNFPGRFSGRQFSNSRSEMNVSTLELGDSALYLCASSLVGGTNEKLFFGSGTQLSVL.

This clone was detected a few times. The chain links TRBV6-5 to TRBJ1-2, with D hard to call. This CDR3 has 14 amino acids. The germline CDR1 and CDR2 sequences are MNHEY and SVGAGI. V lost 5 bases, J lost 6 bases, and 16 bases lay in between. DNA for the CDR3: TGTGCCAGCAGTGAAAGGCGGATGGTTGATGGCTACACCTTC. It is translated as CASSERRMVDGYTF.

J is TRBJ1-2 and V is TRBV9, with a tentative D call TRBD1 (6 bases). V was pared by 3 bases and J by 2 bases, with 20 bases between. The CDR3 is made up of 17 amino acids. Germline CDR1 reads SGDLS; CDR2 reads YYNGEE. In DNA, the CDR3 is TGTGCCAGCAGCGAAGGGACATCCGGACGGGGAAACTATGGCTACACCTTC. Protein: CASSEGTSGRGNYGYTF.

This chain links TRBV7-2 with TRBJ1-5; the D gene is possibly TRBD1 (6 bases). Trimming cost V 1 base and J 7 bases, with 11 bases left between them. The germline V gene encodes CDR1 SGHTA and CDR2 FQGNSA. This CDR3 is built from 14 residues. This CDR3 is CASSLEDSWQPQHF. The CDR3 DNA sequence: TGTGCCAGCAGCTTAGAGGACAGTTGGCAGCCCCAGCATTTT.

This clone occurred many times. The chain uses TRBV7-2 and TRBJ1-3; maybe TRBD1 (6 bases). The CDR3 covers 14 residues. Trimming shortened V by 5 bases and J by 2 bases, and 10 bases separated the two germline ends. Looked up from germline, CDR1 is SGHTA and CDR2 is FQGNSA. The CDR3 DNA follows: TGTGCCAGCAGCCTACAGGGAACTGGAAACACCATATATTTT. Its protein product is CASSLQGTGNTIYF.

A few counts support this clone. The chain uses TRBV7-9 and TRBJ1-2; D gene uncertain. CDR3 size: 14 residues. CDR1 is SEHNR, CDR2 FQNEAQ, per germline (reference sequence). The V end was cut by 0 bases, the J end by 4 bases, with 9 bases between. This chain's CDR3 is CASSLAAEGYGYTF. CDR3 sequence (DNA): TGTGCCAGCAGCTTAGCTGCAGAAGGCTATGGCTACACCTTC.

This clone was recorded a few times. The rearrangement joins TRBV28 to TRBJ2-7; 7 bases are shared with TRBD2. Germline CDR1 MDHEN, CDR2 SYDVKM. CDR3 size: 15 residues. The V and J ends lost 6 bases and 2 bases, in that order; junction bases with no gene match: 10. The CDR3 protein is CASSLNLAVAYEQYF. CDR3 DNA: TGTGCCAGCAGCCTAAACCTAGCGGTAGCCTACGAGCAGTACTTC.

This clone was recorded at least ten times. The chain joins TRBV19 to TRBJ2-2, with 10 positions matching TRBD2. The CDR3 runs to 14 residues. The trim removed 6 bases at V and 8 bases at J, leaving 6 bases unmatched. Per germline, CDR1 LNHDA and CDR2 SQIVND (reference sequence). CDR3 residues: CASSWLAGEGELFF. The CDR3 nucleotides read TGTGCCAGTAGCTGGCTAGCGGGAGAAGGGGAGCTGTTTTTT.

This clone came up a few times. The V call is TRBV6-1, the J call TRBJ2-2; no clear D. Between the trimmed V and J ends, which lost 4 bases and 6 bases, there was a span of 9 bases. Germline loops: CDR1 MNHNS, CDR2 SASEGT. CDR3 size: 13 residues. The CDR3 is CASSASAPGELFF. CDR3 sequence (DNA): TGTGCCAGCAGTGCCAGCGCTCCCGGGGAGCTGTTTTTT.

This clone was observed a few times. V usage is TRBV27 and J usage is TRBJ2-6; no firm D call. This CDR3 region has 16 residues. V was shortened by 6 bases and J by 4 bases, with 16 bases between the two germline ends. Germline V gene data show CDR1 as MNHEY and CDR2 as SMNVEV (reference sequence). The CDR3 spells CASSLLEISGANVLTF. The DNA of the CDR3 is TGTGCCAGCAGCTTACTCGAAATTTCCGGGGCCAACGTCCTGACTTTC.

This clone has a count of ten or more. Here the CDR3 reads CAWSGPRVSPKQYF. As DNA, the CDR3 is TGTGCCTGGAGTGGCCCACGAGTCAGCCCGAAGCAGTACTTC. The rearrangement links TRBV30 to TRBJ2-7; D is uncertain. CDR1 is GTSNPN, CDR2 SVGIG, per germline (reference sequence). The CDR3 extends over 14 amino acids. Trimming shortened V by 1 base and J by 8 bases, and 18 bases separated the two germline ends.